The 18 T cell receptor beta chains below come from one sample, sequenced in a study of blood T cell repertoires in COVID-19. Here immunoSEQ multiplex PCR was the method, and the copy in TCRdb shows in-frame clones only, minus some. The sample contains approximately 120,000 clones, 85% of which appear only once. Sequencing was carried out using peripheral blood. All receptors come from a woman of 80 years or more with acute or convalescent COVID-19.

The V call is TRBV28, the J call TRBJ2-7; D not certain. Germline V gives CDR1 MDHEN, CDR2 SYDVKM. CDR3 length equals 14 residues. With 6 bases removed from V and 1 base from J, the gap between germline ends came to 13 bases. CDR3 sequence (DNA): TGTGCCAGCAGCTCTACAGAGAGTTCCTACGAGCAGTACGTC. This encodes CASSSTESSYEQYV.

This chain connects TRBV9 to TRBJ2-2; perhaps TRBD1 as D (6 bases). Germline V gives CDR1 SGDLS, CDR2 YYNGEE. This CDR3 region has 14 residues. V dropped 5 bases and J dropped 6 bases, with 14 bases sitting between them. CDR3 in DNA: TGTGCCAGCAGGGACCTCTCAGGGGCCGGGGAGCTGTTTTTT. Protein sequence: CASRDLSGAGELFF.

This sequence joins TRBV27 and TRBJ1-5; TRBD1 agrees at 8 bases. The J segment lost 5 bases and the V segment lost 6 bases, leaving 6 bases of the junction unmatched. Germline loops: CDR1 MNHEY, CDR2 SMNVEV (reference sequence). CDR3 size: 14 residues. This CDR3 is CASRATGGHQPQHF. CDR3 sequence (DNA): TGTGCCAGCAGAGCAACAGGGGGTCATCAGCCCCAGCATTTT.

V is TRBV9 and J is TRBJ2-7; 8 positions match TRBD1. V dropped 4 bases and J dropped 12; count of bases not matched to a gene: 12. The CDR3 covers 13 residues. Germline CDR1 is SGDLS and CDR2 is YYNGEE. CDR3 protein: CASSSGQDFIPYF. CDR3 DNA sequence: TGTGCCAGCAGCTCGGGACAGGATTTTATTCCGTACTTC.

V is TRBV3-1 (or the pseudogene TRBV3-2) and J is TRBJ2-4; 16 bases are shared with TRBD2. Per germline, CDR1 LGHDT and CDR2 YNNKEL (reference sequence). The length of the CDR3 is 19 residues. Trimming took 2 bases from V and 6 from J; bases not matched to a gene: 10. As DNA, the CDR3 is TGTGCCAGCAGCCAATCCTTGTCCGGGACTAGCGGGGGGGTAAACATTCAGTACTTC. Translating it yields CASSQSLSGTSGGVNIQYF.

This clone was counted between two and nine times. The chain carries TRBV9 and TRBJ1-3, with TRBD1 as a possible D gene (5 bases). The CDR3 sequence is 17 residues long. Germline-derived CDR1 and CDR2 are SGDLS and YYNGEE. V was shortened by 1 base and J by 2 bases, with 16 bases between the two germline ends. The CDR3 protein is CASSVNVFGRAGNTIYF. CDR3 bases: TGTGCCAGCAGCGTAAACGTATTTGGCAGGGCTGGAAACACCATATATTTT.

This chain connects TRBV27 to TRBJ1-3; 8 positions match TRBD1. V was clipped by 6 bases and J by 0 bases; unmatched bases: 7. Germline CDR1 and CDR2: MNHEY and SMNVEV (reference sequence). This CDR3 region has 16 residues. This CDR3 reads CASRRTGTVSGNTIYF. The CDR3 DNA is TGTGCCAGCAGGAGGACAGGGACAGTCTCTGGAAACACCATATATTTT.

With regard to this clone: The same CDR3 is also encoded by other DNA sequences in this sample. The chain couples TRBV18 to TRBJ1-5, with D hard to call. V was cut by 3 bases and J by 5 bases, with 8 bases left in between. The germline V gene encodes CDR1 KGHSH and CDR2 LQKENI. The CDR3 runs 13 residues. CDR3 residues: CASSPDGDQPQHF. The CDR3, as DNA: TGTGCCAGCTCACCCGACGGGGATCAGCCCCAGCATTTT.

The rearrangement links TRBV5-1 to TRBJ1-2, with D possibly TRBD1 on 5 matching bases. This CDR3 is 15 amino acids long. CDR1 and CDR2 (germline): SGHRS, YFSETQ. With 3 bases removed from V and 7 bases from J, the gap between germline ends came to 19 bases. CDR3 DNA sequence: TGCGCCAGCAGCTACCAGGGACTAGGTCCTGGTGGCTACACCTTC. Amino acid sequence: CASSYQGLGPGGYTF.

CDR3 in amino acids: CASSESLRDEQFF. CDR3 nucleotides: TGTGCCAGCAGTGAAAGTCTGAGAGATGAGCAGTTCTTC. The V gene is TRBV6-1, the J gene TRBJ2-1; D gene uncertain. Germline V gene data show CDR1 as MNHNS and CDR2 as SASEGT. The CDR3 extends over 13 amino acids. Between the trimmed V and J ends, which lost 2 bases and 8 bases, there was a span of 10 bases.

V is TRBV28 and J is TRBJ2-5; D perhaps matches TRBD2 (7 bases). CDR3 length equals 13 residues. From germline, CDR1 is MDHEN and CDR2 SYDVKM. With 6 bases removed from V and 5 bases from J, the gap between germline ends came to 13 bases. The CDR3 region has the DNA TGTGCCAGCAGGAGGGGGGGTAAGGAGACCCAGTACTTC. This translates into CASRRGGKETQYF.

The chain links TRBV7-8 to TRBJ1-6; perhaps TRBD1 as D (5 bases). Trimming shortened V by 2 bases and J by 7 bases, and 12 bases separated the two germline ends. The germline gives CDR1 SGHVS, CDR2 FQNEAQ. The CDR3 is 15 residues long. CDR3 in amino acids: CASSLTRQTNSPLHF. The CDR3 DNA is TGTGCCAGCAGCTTAACCCGACAGACCAATTCACCCCTCCACTTT.

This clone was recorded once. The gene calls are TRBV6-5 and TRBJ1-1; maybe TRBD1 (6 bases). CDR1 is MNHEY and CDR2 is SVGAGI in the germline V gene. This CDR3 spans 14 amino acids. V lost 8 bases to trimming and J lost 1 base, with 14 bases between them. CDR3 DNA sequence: TGTGCCAGCTTTTTACAGGGCCCGAACACTGAAGCTTTCTTT. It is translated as CASFLQGPNTEAFF.

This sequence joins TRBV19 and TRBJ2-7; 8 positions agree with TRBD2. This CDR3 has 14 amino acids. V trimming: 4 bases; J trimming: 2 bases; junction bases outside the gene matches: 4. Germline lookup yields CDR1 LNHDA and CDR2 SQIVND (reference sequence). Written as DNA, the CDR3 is TGTGCCAGTAGTAGACTAGCGAACACCTACGAGCAGTACTTC. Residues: CASSRLANTYEQYF.

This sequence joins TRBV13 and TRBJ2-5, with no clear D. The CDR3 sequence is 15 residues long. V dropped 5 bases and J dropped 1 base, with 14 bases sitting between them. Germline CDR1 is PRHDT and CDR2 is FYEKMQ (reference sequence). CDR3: CASSLQSSPQETQYF. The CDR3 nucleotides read TGTGCCAGCAGCCTCCAATCCAGTCCCCAAGAGACCCAGTACTTC. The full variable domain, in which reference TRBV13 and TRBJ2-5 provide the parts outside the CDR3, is AAGVIQSPRHLIKEKRETATLKCYPIPRHDTVYWYQQGPGQDPQFLISFYEKMQSDKGSIPDRFSAQQFSDYHSELNMSSLELGDSALYFCASSLQSSPQETQYFGPGTRLLVL.

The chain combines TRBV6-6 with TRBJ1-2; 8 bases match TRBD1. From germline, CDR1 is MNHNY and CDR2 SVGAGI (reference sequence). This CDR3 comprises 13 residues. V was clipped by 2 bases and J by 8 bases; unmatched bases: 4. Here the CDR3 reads CASSYGQGGGYTF. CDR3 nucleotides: TGTGCCAGCAGTTACGGACAGGGAGGCGGCTACACCTTC.

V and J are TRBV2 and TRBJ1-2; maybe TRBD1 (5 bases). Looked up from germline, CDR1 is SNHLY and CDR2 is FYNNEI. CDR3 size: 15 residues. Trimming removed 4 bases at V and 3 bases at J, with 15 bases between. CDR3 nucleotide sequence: TGTGCCAGCAGTGCAGGAGGATCGGGGGACTATGGCTACACCTTC. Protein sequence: CASSAGGSGDYGYTF. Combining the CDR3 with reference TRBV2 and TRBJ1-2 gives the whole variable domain EPEVTQTPSHQVTQMGQEVILRCVPISNHLYFYWYRQILGQKVEFLVSFYNNEISEKSEIFDDQFSVERPDGSNFTLKIRSTKLEDSAMYFCASSAGGSGDYGYTFGSGTRLTVV.

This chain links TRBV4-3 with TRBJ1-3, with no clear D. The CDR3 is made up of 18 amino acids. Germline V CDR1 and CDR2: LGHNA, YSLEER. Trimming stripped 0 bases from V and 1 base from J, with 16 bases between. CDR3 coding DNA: TGCGCCAGCAGCCAAGATTTATTAAGACTCTCGTCTGGAAACACCATATATTTT. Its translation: CASSQDLLRLSSGNTIYF.